This TCR beta chain is drawn from a study of tissue T cells after allogeneic stem cell transplantation. TCRdb keeps only in-frame clones here, not all; method: immunoSEQ multiplex PCR. The sample yields roughly 8,200 clones, roughly 38% seen once. As to time point: mouse harvest day 14 after allogeneic transplant. Mouse grafts combined 10^7 T-cell-depleted bone marrow cells with 10^6 splenic CD5+ T cells. Overall study results and limits: Anatomically similar tissues had similar TCR repertoires within each patient. Few T cell clones were shared across patients, but motif clusters showed tissue-specific shared signatures.

Concerning this clone itself: Its specificity is not known. The gene names given are mouse names. The missing CDR3 end, 1 residue past where the read stops, is filled in from the germline J gene.

The CDR3 loop spans 14 amino acids. Germline V gene lookup returns CDR1 KGHTA and CDR2 FQNQQP. The genes are TRBV23 and TRBJ2-7; TRBD1, the table's D call, was not compared with the DNA. This TCR came from a female BALB/c mouse given C57BL/6 T cells with graft-versus-host disease after an allogeneic hematopoietic cell transplant. Sequencing was carried out using skin. CDR3 DNA (partial): TGCTCCAGCAGCCGGACAGGGGGCTCCTATGAACAGTAC. This encodes CSSSRTGGSYEQY. The full CDR3 sequence reads CSSSRTGGSYEQYF.